The 9 T cell receptor beta chains presented below share a single source sample, sequenced in a study of cytomegalovirus exposure and HLA in healthy donors. The PCR was carried out with 60 Vbeta primers and 13 Jbeta primers. Measured with immunoSEQ multiplex PCR; TCRdb has only the in-frame clones, and not every one. The repertoire includes approximately 150,000 clones, around four fifths of them detected once, and over 10% sits in the top ten. Sequenced material: PBMCs. The receptors were sampled from a woman between 45 and 60 years old in good health and CMV-seropositive.

The CDR3 sequence is CASSLVAGGQAQYF. The CDR3 DNA reads as TGTGCCAGCAGCTTAGTGGCGGGGGGGCAGGCCCAGTACTTC. The J gene is TRBJ2-5, the V gene TRBV11-2; TRBD2 agrees at 9 bases. The junction had 6 bases not matched to a gene; V was cut back by 1 base and J by 9 bases. The CDR3 loop spans 14 amino acids. Germline V gene data show CDR1 as SGHAT and CDR2 as FQNNGV.

The rearrangement joins TRBV5-4 to TRBJ2-4, with 7 positions matching TRBD1. Unmatched junction bases numbered 6, after V lost 3 bases and J lost 0 bases. The CDR3 loop spans 16 amino acids. Germline CDR1 reads SGHNT; CDR2 reads YYREEE (reference sequence). The DNA for the CDR3 is TGTGCCAGCAGCTCCGGACAGGCGAAAGCCAAAAACATTCAGTACTTC. Protein sequence: CASSSGQAKAKNIQYF. Full variable domain (rest looked up from reference TRBV5-4 and TRBJ2-4): ETGVTQSPTHLIKTRGQQVTLRCSSQSGHNTVSWYQQALGQGPQFIFQYYREEENGRGNFPPRFSGLQFPNYSSELNVNALELDDSALYLCASSSGQAKAKNIQYFGAGTRLSVL.

The CDR3 region is CASGPTGGALLNTEAFF. CDR3 coding DNA: TGTGCTAGTGGTCCCACAGGAGGGGCCCTATTGAACACTGAAGCTTTCTTT. The J gene is TRBJ1-1, the V gene TRBV12-5, with D possibly matching TRBD1 (5 bases). Trimming stripped 5 bases from V and 0 bases from J, with 19 bases between. The CDR3 totals 17 residues. CDR1 is LGHNT, CDR2 FRNRAP, per germline.

This clone was detected only a few times. The rearrangement joins TRBV12-5 to TRBJ2-7; 9 bases are a match to TRBD2. The CDR3 has 15 amino acids. With 4 bases clipped from V and 0 bases from J, the junction kept 4 bases outside the gene matches. Germline-derived CDR1 and CDR2 are LGHNT and FRNRAP. CDR3 amino acids: CASGSGTSYSYEQYF. The CDR3 DNA reads as TGTGCTAGTGGTTCCGGGACTAGCTACTCCTACGAGCAGTACTTC. Full variable domain (missing parts from reference TRBV12-5 and TRBJ2-7): DARVTQTPRHKVTEMGQEVTMRCQPILGHNTVFWYRQTMMQGLELLAYFRNRAPLDDSGMPKDRFSAEMPDATLATLKIQPSEPRDSAVYFCASGSGTSYSYEQYFGPGTRLTVT.

This rearrangement joins TRBV19 to TRBJ1-5; D gene ambiguous. This CDR3 is built from 13 residues. With 5 bases removed from V and 6 bases from J, the gap between germline ends came to 11 bases. CDR1 is LNHDA, CDR2 SQIVND, per germline (reference sequence). CDR3 DNA sequence: TGTGCCAGTAGTTACGGGGATGGTCAGCCCCAGCATTTT. Protein: CASSYGDGQPQHF.

The chain uses TRBV29-1 and TRBJ1-6; the D gene is possibly TRBD1 (6 bases). Per germline, CDR1 SQVTM and CDR2 ANQGSEA. The CDR3 extends over 14 amino acids. The germline V and J ends were trimmed by 5 bases and 7 bases, with 15 bases remaining between them. CDR3 nucleotides: TGCAGCGTTCTAAGGGGGACCGGGAATTCACCCCTCCACTTT. Translated: CSVLRGTGNSPLHF.

This chain uses TRBV28 with TRBJ2-3; the match to TRBD1 covers 7 bases. The ends lost 6 bases at V and 1 base at J; junction bases unmatched: 7. Germline V gene data show CDR1 as MDHEN and CDR2 as SYDVKM. The CDR3 is made up of 15 amino acids. CDR3 region: CASRAQGVRTDTQYF. The CDR3 DNA reads as TGTGCCAGCAGAGCTCAGGGGGTTCGCACAGATACGCAGTATTTT. The complete variable domain, with remaining parts taken from reference TRBV28 and TRBJ2-3, reads DVKVTQSSRYLVKRTGEKVFLECVQDMDHENMFWYRQDPGLGLRLIYFSYDVKMKEKGDIPEGYSVSREKKERFSLILESASTNQTSMYLCASRAQGVRTDTQYFGPGTRLTVL.

The chain is built from TRBV5-8 and TRBJ2-7; 7 bases agree with TRBD1. The CDR3 runs 13 residues. The germline gives CDR1 SGHTS, CDR2 YDEGEE. V lost 4 bases and J lost 1; bases outside the gene matches: 2. As DNA, the CDR3 is TGTGCCAGCAGCCTGACAGGGTCCTACGAGCAGTACTTC. Translation: CASSLTGSYEQYF.

The chain recombines TRBV6-6 with TRBJ1-1; D is unclear. With 2 bases removed from V and 5 bases from J, the gap between germline ends came to 12 bases. The CDR3 is made up of 14 amino acids. Per germline, CDR1 MNHNY and CDR2 SVGAGI (reference sequence). The CDR3 sequence: CASSYDFRGTEAFF. CDR3 bases: TGTGCCAGCAGTTACGACTTTCGTGGGACTGAAGCTTTCTTT.